Sequencing of this TCR beta chain was carried out in a study of cytomegalovirus exposure and HLA in healthy donors (dated by TCRdb to the late 2010s). Some background on the complete study: According to a later analysis, the roughly 120 validation repertoires were produced on the same platform as the roughly 600 repertoires of the first cohort. The study aimed to test whether signatures of past pathogen exposure could be identified by cataloging public T cell receptors. Along with the approximately 650-subject first cohort, a separate validation cohort of around 110 different subjects was used. To predict cytomegalovirus infection status, the study brought together high-throughput TCR immunosequencing, statistical association of individual TCRs with disease status, and machine learning. Paper-wide results and their limitations: It was suggested by the authors that the approach could potentially be generalized to other disease states and immunological phenotypes. Most TCR sequences were seen in very few donors, while some public TCRs were found in many individuals. In a later analysis, TCRs clustered in the first cohort were found to also tend to co-occur in the roughly 130 validation repertoires, with 90% to 95% of cluster scores above 0. The study listed 150 to 200 TCR beta chains as associated with cytomegalovirus. A few of the identified cytomegalovirus-associated TCR beta chains were confirmed in vitro to be specific for cytomegalovirus antigens. All 130 or so repertoires were used to score co-occurrence in the validation cohort in a later analysis, because that analysis had no HLA typing for the cohort. Cytomegalovirus status was reported to be diagnosed by the classifier with high specificity and sensitivity in both the original and validation cohorts.

The CDR3, from cysteine to phenylalanine, totals 12 residues. Only the CDR3 region is kept as DNA, spanning 36 bases read in frame from base 1. V has 11 bases trimmed and J has 6 bases trimmed; junction bases matching no gene number 7. The germline V gene (reference sequence) sets CDR1 to LNHDA and CDR2 to SQIVND. About this clone: The antigen it recognizes is unknown. The input lacks base qualities; no much larger clone sits a single base away.

The donors were included in the validation cohort of 90 to 150 subjects, a group kept apart from the 666-subject first cohort. Library preparation was by the immunoSEQ multiplex PCR assay. Per the original workflow: A statistical classification framework was built to diagnose cytomegalovirus status from the catalog of TCR beta chain sequences. TCRdb carries this immuneACCESS record with in-frame sequences only. Its versions omit some clonotypes, under half of them owing to an unresolved V gene in the studies checked, with the rest unexplained. That table gives V, J and clone size, and the DNA gave D and trimming. The sample table records roughly 350,000 clones; 86% of these occur just once. The biggest ten clones account for 0.7% to 0.85% of the sample.

What was sequenced was PBMCs. The TCR sequence derives from a woman aged 18-29 years in good health and CMV-seronegative. The chain is assembled from TRBV19 and TRBJ2-1, and TRBD2 aligns with 7 junction nucleotides. The CDR3 protein is CAAGDGINEQFF. The DNA sequence is as follows: TGTGCCGCGGGGGATGGTATCAATGAGCAGTTCTTC.